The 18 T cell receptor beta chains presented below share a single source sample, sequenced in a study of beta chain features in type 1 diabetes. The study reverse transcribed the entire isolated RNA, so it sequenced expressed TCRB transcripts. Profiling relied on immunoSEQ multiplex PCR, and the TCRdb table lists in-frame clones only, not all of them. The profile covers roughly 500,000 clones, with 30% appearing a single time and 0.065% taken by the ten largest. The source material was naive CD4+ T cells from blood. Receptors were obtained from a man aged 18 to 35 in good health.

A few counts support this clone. The CDR3 DNA is TGCAGCGTTGAAGATGGGGAGGGCTTTAATGAAAAACTGTTTTTT. It specifies CSVEDGEGFNEKLFF. V and J are TRBV29-1 and TRBJ1-4; D unclear. The V and J ends lost 0 bases and 4 bases respectively, with 12 bases between them. Germline V gene sequence: CDR1 SQVTM, CDR2 ANQGSEA. The CDR3 contains 15 residues.

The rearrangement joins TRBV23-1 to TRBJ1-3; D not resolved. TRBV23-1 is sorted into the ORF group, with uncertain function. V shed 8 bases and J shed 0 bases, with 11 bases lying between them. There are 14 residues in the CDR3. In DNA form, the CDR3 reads TGCGCCAGCCGTCTTGGTCCCTCTGGAAACACCATATATTTT. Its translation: CASRLGPSGNTIYF.

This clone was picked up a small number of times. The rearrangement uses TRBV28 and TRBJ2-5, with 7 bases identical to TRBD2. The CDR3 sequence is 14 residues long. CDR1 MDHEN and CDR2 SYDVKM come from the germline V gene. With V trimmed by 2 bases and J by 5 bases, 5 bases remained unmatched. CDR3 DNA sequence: TGTGCCAGCAGTTTAATAGCGGGTCGGGAGACCCAGTACTTC. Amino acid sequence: CASSLIAGRETQYF.

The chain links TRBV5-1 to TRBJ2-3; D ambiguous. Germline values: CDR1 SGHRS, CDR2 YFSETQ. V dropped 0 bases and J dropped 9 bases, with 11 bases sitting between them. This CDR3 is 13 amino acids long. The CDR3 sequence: CASSLELVGTQYF. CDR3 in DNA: TGCGCCAGCAGCTTGGAATTGGTGGGAACGCAGTATTTT.

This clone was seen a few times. The CDR3 is CASSPGLAGADTQYF. For the CDR3, the DNA is TGCGCCAGCAGCCCGGGACTAGCGGGAGCCGATACGCAGTATTTT. V usage is TRBV5-1 and J usage is TRBJ2-3; TRBD2 matches 14 bases. V was clipped by 4 bases and J by 6 bases; unmatched bases: 4. CDR3 length: 15 amino acids. Germline lookup yields CDR1 SGHRS and CDR2 YFSETQ.

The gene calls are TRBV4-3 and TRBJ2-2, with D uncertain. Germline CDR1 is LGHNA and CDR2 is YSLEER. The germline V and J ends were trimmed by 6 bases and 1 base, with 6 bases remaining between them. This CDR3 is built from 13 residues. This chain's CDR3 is CASRGRNTGELFF. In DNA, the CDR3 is TGCGCCAGCAGAGGCAGGAACACCGGGGAGCTGTTTTTT.

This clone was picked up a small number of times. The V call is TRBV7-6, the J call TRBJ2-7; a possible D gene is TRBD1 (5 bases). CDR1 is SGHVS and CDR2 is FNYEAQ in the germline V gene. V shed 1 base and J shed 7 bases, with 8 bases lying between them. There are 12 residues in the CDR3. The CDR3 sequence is CASSLVGVEQYF. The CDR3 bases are TGTGCCAGCAGCTTAGTAGGGGTAGAGCAGTACTTC.

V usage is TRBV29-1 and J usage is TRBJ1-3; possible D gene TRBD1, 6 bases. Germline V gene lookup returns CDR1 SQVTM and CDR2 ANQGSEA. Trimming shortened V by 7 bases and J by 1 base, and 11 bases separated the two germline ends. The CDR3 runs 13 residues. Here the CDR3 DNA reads TGCAGCGCAAGACAGGTTTCTGGAAACACCATATATTTT. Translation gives CSARQVSGNTIYF.

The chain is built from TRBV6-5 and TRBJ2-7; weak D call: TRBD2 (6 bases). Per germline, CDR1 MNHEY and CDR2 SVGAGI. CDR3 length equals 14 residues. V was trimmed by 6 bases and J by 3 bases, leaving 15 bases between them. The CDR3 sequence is CASSLKWRVYEQYF. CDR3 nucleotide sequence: TGTGCCAGCAGCCTTAAATGGAGGGTCTACGAGCAGTACTTC.

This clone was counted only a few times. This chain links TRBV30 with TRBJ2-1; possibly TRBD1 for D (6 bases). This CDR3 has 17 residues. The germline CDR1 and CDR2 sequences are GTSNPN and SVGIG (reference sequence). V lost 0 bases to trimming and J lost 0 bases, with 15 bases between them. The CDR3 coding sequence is TGTGCCTGGAGTGTACGGGATAGAGGGGGCTCCTACAATGAGCAGTTCTTC. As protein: CAWSVRDRGGSYNEQFF.

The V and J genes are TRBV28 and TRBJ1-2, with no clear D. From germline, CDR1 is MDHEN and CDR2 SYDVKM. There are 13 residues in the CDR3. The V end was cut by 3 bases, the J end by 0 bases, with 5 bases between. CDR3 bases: TGTGCCAGCAGTTTCAACCCTAACTATGGCTACACCTTC. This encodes CASSFNPNYGYTF.

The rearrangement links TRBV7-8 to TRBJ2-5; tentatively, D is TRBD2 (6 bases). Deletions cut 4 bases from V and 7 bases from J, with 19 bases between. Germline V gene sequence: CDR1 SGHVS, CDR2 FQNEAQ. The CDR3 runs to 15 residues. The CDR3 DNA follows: TGTGCCAGCAGCTCACACCGGGACTCTTATTGGACCCAGTACTTC. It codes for CASSSHRDSYWTQYF.

The CDR3 region has the DNA TGTGCCACCAGCAGATATGAAACTCCTGGGGCCAACGTCCTGACTTTC. The encoded protein is CATSRYETPGANVLTF. The chain is built from TRBV15 and TRBJ2-6; D is ambiguous. The CDR3 sequence is 16 residues long. The V and J ends lost 2 bases and 2 bases respectively, with 10 bases between them. Germline V gene sequence: CDR1 LNHNV, CDR2 YYDKDF (reference sequence).

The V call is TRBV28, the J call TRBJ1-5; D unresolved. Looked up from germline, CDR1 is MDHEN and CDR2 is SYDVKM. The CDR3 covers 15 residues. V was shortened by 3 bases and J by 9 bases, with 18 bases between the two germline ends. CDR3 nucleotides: TGTGCCAGCAGTTTGAAGGCGGCCAGATCTCTGCCCCAGCATTTT. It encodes CASSLKAARSLPQHF.

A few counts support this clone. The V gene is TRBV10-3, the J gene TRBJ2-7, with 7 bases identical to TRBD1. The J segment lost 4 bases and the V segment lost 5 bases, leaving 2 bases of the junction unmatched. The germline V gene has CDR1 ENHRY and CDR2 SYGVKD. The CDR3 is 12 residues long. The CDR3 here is CAISSQGYEQYF. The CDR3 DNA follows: TGTGCCATCAGTTCACAGGGGTACGAGCAGTACTTC.

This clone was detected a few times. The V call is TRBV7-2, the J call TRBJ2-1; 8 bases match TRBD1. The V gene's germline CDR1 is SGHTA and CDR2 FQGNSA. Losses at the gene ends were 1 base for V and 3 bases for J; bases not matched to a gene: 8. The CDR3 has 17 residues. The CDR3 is CASSLVSQGADYNEQFF. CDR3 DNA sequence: TGTGCCAGCAGCTTAGTGTCCCAGGGGGCTGACTACAATGAGCAGTTCTTC. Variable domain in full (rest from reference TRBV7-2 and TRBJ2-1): GAGVSQSPSNKVTEKGKDVELRCDPISGHTALYWYRQSLGQGLEFLIYFQGNSAPDKSGLPSDRFSAERTGGSVSTLTIQRTQQEDSAVYLCASSLVSQGADYNEQFFGPGTRLTVL.

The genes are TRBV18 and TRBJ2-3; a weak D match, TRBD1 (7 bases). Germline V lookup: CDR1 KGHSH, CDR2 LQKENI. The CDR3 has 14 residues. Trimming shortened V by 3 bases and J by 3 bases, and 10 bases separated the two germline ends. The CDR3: CASSPEGATDTQYF. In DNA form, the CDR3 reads TGTGCCAGCTCACCGGAGGGGGCTACAGATACGCAGTATTTT.

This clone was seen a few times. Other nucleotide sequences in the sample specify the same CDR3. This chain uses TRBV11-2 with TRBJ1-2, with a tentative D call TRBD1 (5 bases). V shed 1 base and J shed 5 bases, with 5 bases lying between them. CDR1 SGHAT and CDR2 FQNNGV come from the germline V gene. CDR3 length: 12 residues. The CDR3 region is CASSLAGYGYTF. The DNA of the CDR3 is TGTGCCAGCAGCTTAGCAGGGTATGGCTACACCTTC. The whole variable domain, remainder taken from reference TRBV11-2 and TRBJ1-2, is EAGVAQSPRYKIIEKRQSVAFWCNPISGHATLYWYQQILGQGPKLLIQFQNNGVVDDSQLPKDRFSAERLKGVDSTLKIQPAKLEDSAVYLCASSLAGYGYTFGSGTRLTVV.